This T cell receptor (beta chain) was observed in a study of graft-versus-host responses after intestinal transplantation. Sequenced by immunoSEQ multiplex PCR; TCRdb stores in-frame clones only, minus some. The repertoire holds 8,000 to 10,000 clones, with under 35% as singletons. The study plated around 200,000 CFSE-labeled responders with around 200,000 irradiated, violet-dye-labeled stimulators. This CDR3 spans 15 amino acids. The germline gives CDR1 GTSNPN, CDR2 SVGIG (reference sequence). V was clipped by 1 base and J by 0 bases, with 10 bases between them. The chain recombines TRBV30 with TRBJ1-5; D is possibly TRBD1 (6 bases). The sample here was alloreactive CD8+ T cells from a mixed lymphocyte reaction culture, taken before transplantation. Indicated subset: CFSE-low proliferating T cells sorted from approximately six-day pre-transplant mixed lymphocyte reaction (GvH or HvG direction). The TCR sequence derives from a human patient who was an organ donor for intestinal transplantation. CDR3 in DNA: TGTGCCTGGAGTGAGGGGGTCCATAGCAATCAGCCCCAGCATTTT. The encoded protein is CAWSEGVHSNQPQHF. The whole variable domain, filled in from reference TRBV30 and TRBJ1-5, reads SQTIHQWPATLVQPVGSPLSLECTVEGTSNPNLYWYRQAAGRGLQLLFYSVGIGQISSEVPQNLSASRPQDRQFILSSKKLLLSDSGFYLCAWSEGVHSNQPQHFGDGTRLSIL.